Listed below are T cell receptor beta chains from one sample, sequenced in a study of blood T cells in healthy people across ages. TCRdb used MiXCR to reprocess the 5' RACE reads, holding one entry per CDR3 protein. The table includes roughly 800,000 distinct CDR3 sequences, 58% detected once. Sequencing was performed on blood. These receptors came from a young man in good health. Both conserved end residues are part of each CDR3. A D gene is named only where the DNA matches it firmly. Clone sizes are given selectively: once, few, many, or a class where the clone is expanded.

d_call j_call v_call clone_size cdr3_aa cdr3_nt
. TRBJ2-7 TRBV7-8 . CASSLAARVYEQYF TGTGCCAGCAGCTTAGCGGCTCGGGTTTACGAGCAGTACTTC
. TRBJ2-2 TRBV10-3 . CAISVFEGAGELFF TGTGCCATCAGTGTATTCGAGGGCGCCGGGGAGCTGTTTTTT
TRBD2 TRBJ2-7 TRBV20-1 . CSARDNRGSLYEQYF TGCAGTGCTAGAGATAACCGCGGGAGCCTATACGAGCAGTACTTC
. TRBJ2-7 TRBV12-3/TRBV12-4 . CASSYYYGQYF TGTGCCAGCAGTTATTACTACGGGCAGTACTTC
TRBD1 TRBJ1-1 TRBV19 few CASSPGQGFTEAFF TGTGCCAGTAGCCCGGGACAGGGGTTTACTGAAGCTTTCTTT
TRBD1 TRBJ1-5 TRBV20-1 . CSARSPTGNQPQHF TGCAGTGCTAGATCCCCGACAGGGAATCAGCCCCAGCATTTT
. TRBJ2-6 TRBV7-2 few CASSFSSTAGANVLTF TGTGCCAGCAGCTTTTCAAGTACGGCCGGGGCCAACGTCCTGACTTTC
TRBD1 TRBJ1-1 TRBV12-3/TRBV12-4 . CASRPGGQRLSTEAFF TGTGCCAGCAGACCAGGGGGGCAGAGGCTTTCTACTGAAGCTTTCTTT
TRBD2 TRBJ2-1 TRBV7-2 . CASSLGASGGYNEQFF TGTGCCAGCAGCTTAGGGGCTAGCGGGGGTTACAATGAGCAGTTCTTC
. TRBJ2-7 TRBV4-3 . CASSQDPGSKQYF TGCGCCAGCAGCCAGGATCCGGGCTCCAAGCAGTACTTC
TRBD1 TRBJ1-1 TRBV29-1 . CSVDTGGGGSEAFF TGCAGCGTTGATACAGGGGGCGGGGGGTCTGAAGCTTTCTTT
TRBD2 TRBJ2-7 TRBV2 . CASRSGLAIYEQYF TGTGCCAGCCGATCGGGACTAGCGATCTACGAGCAGTACTTC
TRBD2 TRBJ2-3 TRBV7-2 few CASRFSGRPSDTQYF TGTGCCAGCAGATTTAGCGGGAGGCCTTCAGATACGCAGTATTTT
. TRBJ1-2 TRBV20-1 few CSVPGSTYGYTF TGCAGTGTCCCAGGGAGTACCTATGGCTACACCTTC
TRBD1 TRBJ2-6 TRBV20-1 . CSAPQGASGANVLTF TGCAGTGCACCACAGGGGGCCTCTGGGGCCAACGTCCTGACTTTC
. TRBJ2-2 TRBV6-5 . CASSLQIGGTGELFF TGTGCCAGCAGTCTTCAAATTGGGGGCACCGGGGAGCTGTTTTTT
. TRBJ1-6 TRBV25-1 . CASSEYRSPLHF TGTGCCAGCAGTGAATATCGCTCACCCCTCCACTTT
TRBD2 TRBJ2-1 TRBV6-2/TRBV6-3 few CASSFISGSDEQFF TGTGCCAGCAGTTTCATCAGCGGGAGCGATGAGCAGTTCTTC
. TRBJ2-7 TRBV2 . CASSEAAGMSEQYF TGTGCCAGCAGTGAAGCCGCAGGGATGAGCGAGCAGTACTTC
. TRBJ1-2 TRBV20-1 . CSARAAGVINYGYTF TGCAGTGCTAGGGCCGCCGGGGTGATCAACTATGGCTACACCTTC
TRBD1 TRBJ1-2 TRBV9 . CASSPFGRDRRNYGYTF TGTGCCAGCAGCCCTTTCGGACGGGACAGGAGAAACTATGGCTACACCTTC
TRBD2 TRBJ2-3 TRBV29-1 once CSVDLAGGNTDTQYF TGCAGCGTCGATCTAGCGGGAGGGAACACAGATACGCAGTATTTT
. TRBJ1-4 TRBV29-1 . CSVVGNEKLFF TGCAGCGTTGTCGGGAATGAAAAACTGTTTTTT
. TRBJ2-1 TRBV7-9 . CASSADSNEQFF TGTGCCAGCAGCGCTGACAGCAATGAGCAGTTCTTC
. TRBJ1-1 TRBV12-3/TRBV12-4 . CKRVGVGNTEAFF TGTAAGAGGGTAGGGGTGGGGAACACTGAAGCTTTCTTT
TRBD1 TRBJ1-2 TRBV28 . CASSAYGGQGLSNYGYTF TGTGCCAGCAGTGCTTATGGAGGACAGGGCCTATCTAACTATGGCTACACCTTC
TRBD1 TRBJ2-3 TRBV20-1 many CSAIIRDRDARTQYF TGCAGTGCTATAATCCGGGACAGGGATGCCAGAACGCAGTATTTT